The 24 T cell receptor beta chains presented below share a single source sample, sequenced in a study of T-cell reconstitution after alpha-beta-depleted transplantation in children. Construction of the TCRbeta library involved unique molecular identifiers. TCRdb fed the PCR reads into MiXCR, producing one record per CDR3 protein. The data contain roughly 500,000 distinct CDR3 sequences, around 18% of them seen just once; the ten biggest clones take up less than 4%. The sequenced sample was PBMCs from the stem cell graft donor, obtained from the stem cell graft. The receptors originated from a human donor who donated a stem cell graft to a child with acute lymphoblastic leukemia.

The rearrangement joins TRBV11-2 to TRBJ2-7, with 7 bases that match TRBD1. Germline values: CDR1 SGHAT, CDR2 FQNNGV. The CDR3 runs 13 residues. V shed 1 base, J shed 7 bases, and the junction held 4 bases outside the gene matches. The DNA for the CDR3 is TGTGCCAGCAGCTTAGCGTCAGGGGGAGAGCAGTACTTC. It is translated as CASSLASGGEQYF.

The chain links TRBV20-1 to TRBJ2-1; 7 nucleotides align to TRBD2. This CDR3 region has 17 residues. In germline, CDR1 is DFQATT, CDR2 SNEGSKA (reference sequence). The junction had 16 bases not matched to a gene; V was cut back by 5 bases and J by 3 bases. CDR3 sequence: CSAGGLVAGSVYNEQFF. The CDR3 DNA is TGCAGTGCTGGCGGGTTGGTAGCGGGCTCGGTCTACAATGAGCAGTTCTTC.

The rearrangement links TRBV11-2 to TRBJ2-3, with D possibly TRBD2 on 5 matching bases. Germline loops: CDR1 SGHAT, CDR2 FQNNGV. Between the trimmed V and J ends, which lost 7 bases and 0 bases, there was a span of 14 bases. There are 15 residues in the CDR3. Written as DNA, the CDR3 is TGTGCCAGCACCCCGTGGGAGCAAAGCACAGATACGCAGTATTTT. It encodes CASTPWEQSTDTQYF.

V and J are TRBV7-3 and TRBJ1-1, with unresolved D. V was pared by 5 bases and J by 2 bases, with 9 bases between. The CDR3 runs 13 residues. CDR1 is SGHTA, CDR2 FQGTGA, per germline. CDR3 sequence reads: CASSPSPNTEAFF. DNA for the CDR3: TGTGCCAGCAGCCCCTCACCAAACACTGAAGCTTTCTTT.

The chain joins TRBV27 to TRBJ2-7; 7 bases are shared with TRBD2. The CDR3 spans 15 residues. Germline V lookup: CDR1 MNHEY, CDR2 SMNVEV (reference sequence). Losses at the gene ends were 2 bases for V and 1 base for J; bases not matched to a gene: 5. CDR3 region: CASSLTSSGSYEQYF. The CDR3 DNA reads as TGTGCCAGCAGTTTAACGTCTAGCGGATCCTACGAGCAGTACTTC.

V gene TRBV7-9 combines with J gene TRBJ1-2, with unresolved D. Germline V lookup: CDR1 SEHNR, CDR2 FQNEAQ (reference sequence). CDR3 length: 15 amino acids. V lost 5 bases to trimming and J lost 4 bases, with 17 bases between them. The CDR3 loop is CASSPRALPPYGYTF. The CDR3 coding sequence is TGTGCCAGCAGCCCGAGGGCGCTCCCCCCCTATGGCTACACCTTC.

This chain connects TRBV12-3 or TRBV12-4 to TRBJ2-7; D uncertain. V was shortened by 4 bases and J by 2 bases, with 9 bases between the two germline ends. The CDR3 is 13 amino acids. As DNA, the CDR3 is TGTGCCAGCAGTTCCCGCGGTACCTACGAGCAGTACTTC. Translated, it gives CASSSRGTYEQYF.

This clonotype was observed a few times. The CDR3 loop reads CASSETNTYEQYF. The CDR3, as DNA: TGTGCCAGCAGTGAGACCAATACCTACGAGCAGTACTTC. The genes are TRBV12-3 or TRBV12-4 and TRBJ2-7; no reliable D call. This CDR3 is 13 amino acids long. Trimming cost V 5 bases and J 2 bases, with 10 bases left between them.

This clonotype was observed a few times. The chain is built from TRBV7-9 and TRBJ2-1; the match to TRBD2 covers 7 bases. The CDR3 runs to 17 residues. Germline assignment: CDR1 SEHNR and CDR2 FQNEAQ (reference sequence). V gave up 3 bases and J gave up 7 bases; unmatched junction bases: 15. CDR3 coding DNA: TGTGCCAGCAGCTTTCTTGGTGGCGGGAGCCCTCCAAATGAGCAGTTCTTC. It is translated as CASSFLGGGSPPNEQFF.

This clonotype has more than one count but fewer than ten. The chain uses TRBV5-5 and TRBJ2-4; D not certain. The CDR3 is made up of 17 amino acids. Germline-derived CDR1 and CDR2 are SGHKS and YYEKEE (reference sequence). Trimming pared 0 bases from V and 0 bases from J, leaving 13 bases between. Written as DNA, the CDR3 is TGTGCCAGCAGCTTGGGAGGAGACTTCCTAGCCAAAAACATTCAGTACTTC. It codes for CASSLGGDFLAKNIQYF.

This rearrangement joins TRBV15 to TRBJ2-7; the match to TRBD1 covers 7 bases. V was clipped by 0 bases and J by 4 bases; unmatched bases: 9. Germline V gives CDR1 LNHNV, CDR2 YYDKDF (reference sequence). CDR3 length: 16 amino acids. CDR3 DNA: TGTGCCACCAGCAGAGAAGGTGGGACAGCGGATTACGAGCAGTACTTC. As protein: CATSREGGTADYEQYF.

This sequence joins TRBV24-1 and TRBJ2-2; D possibly uses TRBD1 or TRBD2 (6 bases each). This CDR3 is built from 16 residues. Germline values: CDR1 KGHDR, CDR2 SFDVKD. V shed 0 bases and J shed 7 bases, with 14 bases lying between them. In nucleotides, the CDR3 is TGTGCCACCAGTGATTTGAACAGGGCCGGGGGCGGGGAGCTGTTTTTT. Translated, it gives CATSDLNRAGGGELFF.

This clonotype showed up just a few times. V usage is TRBV7-8 and J usage is TRBJ2-1, with a weak D call TRBD2 (7 bases). The germline V and J ends were trimmed by 9 bases and 0 bases, with 21 bases remaining between them. The CDR3 covers 17 residues. Germline V CDR1 and CDR2: SGHVS, FQNEAQ. DNA for the CDR3: TGTGCCAGTCGGGACATGGGGAGGGGGGTCTCCTACAATGAGCAGTTCTTC. Translation gives CASRDMGRGVSYNEQFF.

This clonotype was picked up many times. V and J are TRBV29-1 and TRBJ2-1; D ambiguous. CDR1 SQVTM and CDR2 ANQGSEA come from the germline V gene. The CDR3 loop spans 12 amino acids. CDR3 loop: CSQRTGYNEQFF. In DNA, the CDR3 is TGCAGTCAAAGGACCGGCTACAATGAGCAGTTCTTC.

This clonotype was seen a few times. The chain is built from TRBV5-1 and TRBJ1-1; D might be TRBD1 (6 bases). This CDR3 spans 15 amino acids. The germline V gene has CDR1 SGHRS and CDR2 YFSETQ. V gave up 7 bases and J gave up 3 bases, with 19 bases separating them. The CDR3 DNA sequence: TGCGCCAGCCGGCTGCGGGGGGCTTTGGACACTGAAGCTTTCTTT. Translating gives CASRLRGALDTEAFF. Based on the CDR3 plus reference TRBV5-1 and TRBJ1-1, the full variable domain is KAGVTQTPRYLIKTRGQQVTLSCSPISGHRSVSWYQQTPGQGLQFLFEYFSETQRNKGNFPGRFSGRQFSNSRSEMNVSTLELGDSALYLCASRLRGALDTEAFFGQGTRLTVV.

The V call is TRBV20-1, the J call TRBJ2-1, with TRBD2 identical over 10 bases. The CDR3 spans 14 residues. CDR1 and CDR2 (germline): DFQATT, SNEGSKA (reference sequence). Trimming removed 5 bases from V and 5 bases from J; junction bases left unmatched: 6. The CDR3 DNA sequence: TGCAGTGCTGCTAGGACTAGCGGAAACAATGAGCAGTTCTTC. Amino acid sequence: CSAARTSGNNEQFF.

The J gene is TRBJ2-1, the V gene TRBV29-1; 8 nucleotides match TRBD1. V was clipped by 6 bases and J by 6 bases; unmatched bases: 4. The CDR3 runs to 12 residues. Per the germline V gene, CDR1 is SQVTM and CDR2 is ANQGSEA. For the CDR3, the DNA is TGCAGCGTCAGGGGGCGCGCCAATGAGCAGTTCTTC. The encoded protein is CSVRGRANEQFF.

The V gene is TRBV6-1, the J gene TRBJ1-2; D unresolved. The CDR3 is 15 amino acids. The germline V and J ends were trimmed by 1 base and 1 base, with 10 bases remaining between them. In germline, CDR1 is MNHNS, CDR2 SASEGT. The CDR3 DNA sequence: TGTGCCAGCAGTGAAGGAGCGGAGGTTAACTATGGCTACACCTTC. Translation: CASSEGAEVNYGYTF.

This clonotype was seen more than once but under ten times. The chain combines TRBV12-3 or TRBV12-4 with TRBJ2-3; 8 bases align to TRBD1. CDR3 length: 14 amino acids. Trimming removed 3 bases from V and 5 bases from J; junction bases left unmatched: 4. In DNA, the CDR3 is TGTGCCAGCAGTTTGTTCAGGGGGCAAGATACGCAGTATTTT. Amino acids: CASSLFRGQDTQYF.

This clonotype was seen more than once but under ten times. The gene calls are TRBV19 and TRBJ1-1; 7 positions agree with TRBD1. Germline V CDR1 and CDR2: LNHDA, SQIVND (reference sequence). Unmatched junction bases numbered 10, after V lost 5 bases and J lost 1 base. The CDR3 is made up of 16 amino acids. CDR3 residues: CASSRSHGTANTEAFF. The CDR3 bases are TGTGCCAGTAGTCGGTCTCACGGGACAGCGAACACTGAAGCTTTCTTT.

This clonotype was found a few times. The chain uses TRBV2 and TRBJ2-3; 11 bases align to TRBD2. CDR1 SNHLY and CDR2 FYNNEI come from the germline V gene. The CDR3 runs 19 residues. V was clipped by 4 bases and J by 0 bases; unmatched bases: 12. The chain's CDR3 is CASSGELAGGLLSTDTQYF. Here the CDR3 DNA reads TGTGCCAGCAGTGGAGAGCTAGCGGGAGGACTCCTTAGCACAGATACGCAGTATTTT.

The CDR3 spells CAWSPWTGPGEQYF. CDR3 sequence (DNA): TGTGCCTGGAGTCCCTGGACAGGGCCGGGCGAGCAGTACTTC. This rearrangement joins TRBV30 to TRBJ2-7; 8 nucleotides line up with TRBD1. The CDR3 has 14 residues. Germline V gene data show CDR1 as GTSNPN and CDR2 as SVGIG (reference sequence). V dropped 2 bases and J dropped 6; count of bases not matched to a gene: 9.

The V gene is TRBV20-1, the J gene TRBJ2-7; perhaps D is TRBD1 or TRBD2 (5 bases each). The CDR3 loop spans 17 amino acids. The germline V gene encodes CDR1 DFQATT and CDR2 SNEGSKA (reference sequence). V was pared by 6 bases and J by 2 bases, with 26 bases between. The CDR3 bases are TGCAGTGCCGCCGGGACCCTACATGAGGGAATCACCTACGAGCAGTACTTC. Translating it yields CSAAGTLHEGITYEQYF.

This clonotype turned up a few times. The CDR3 nucleotides are TGTGCCAGCAGTTACGCAGGGACAGGCGACACTGAAGCTTTCTTT. It codes for CASSYAGTGDTEAFF. V and J are TRBV6-5 and TRBJ1-1; 8 nucleotides line up with TRBD1. The CDR3 consists of 15 residues. The V gene's germline CDR1 is MNHEY and CDR2 SVGAGI. Trimming cost V 2 bases and J 3 bases; bases outside gene matches: 5.